The 21 T cell receptor beta chains below were found in one sample sequenced in a study of control samples from healthy donors and cancer patients. TCRdb's copy holds only in-frame clones and misses some; the assay was immunoSEQ multiplex PCR. Among around 250,000 clones, approximately 80% were seen once, and the ten largest hold approximately 12%. Source material: PBMCs. Receptors originate from a woman in her sixties with lung cancer.

The CDR3 nucleotides are TGCGCCAGCAGCCAGGGGACAGGGGTCTTAGCTAACTATGGCTACACCTTC. Protein: CASSQGTGVLANYGYTF. This chain connects TRBV4-1 to TRBJ1-2; 10 bases are shared with TRBD1. The V segment lost 3 bases and the J segment 0 bases; nucleotides outside the gene matches: 7. CDR1 and CDR2 from the germline V gene are MGHRA and YSYEKL. The CDR3 length is 17 residues.

This CDR3 reads CASSQGAWQVAGELFF. DNA for the CDR3: TGTGCCAGCAGCCAAGGAGCCTGGCAGGTGGCCGGGGAGCTGTTTTTT. The chain recombines TRBV3-1 (or the pseudogene TRBV3-2) with TRBJ2-2; no reliable D call. Germline values: CDR1 LGHDT, CDR2 YNNKEL (reference sequence). This CDR3 has 16 amino acids. V shed 1 base and J shed 6 bases, with 15 bases lying between them.

The V call is TRBV5-6, the J call TRBJ1-6, with 8 bases matching TRBD1. V dropped 6 bases and J dropped 10; count of bases not matched to a gene: 12. Germline V gene sequence: CDR1 SGHDT, CDR2 YYEEEE. This CDR3 has 15 residues. CDR3 DNA: TGTGCCAGCAAACTAGGTCAGGGGGCTTGGTCACCCCTCCACTTT. Translation gives CASKLGQGAWSPLHF.

The V and J genes are TRBV29-1 and TRBJ2-6; D remains unclear. V was shortened by 4 bases and J by 0 bases, with 4 bases between the two germline ends. There are 13 residues in the CDR3. Germline CDR1 reads SQVTM; CDR2 reads ANQGSEA. CDR3 nucleotides: TGCAGCGTTGGTGTCTCTGGGGCCAACGTCCTGACTTTC. Protein product: CSVGVSGANVLTF.

The chain recombines TRBV5-1 with TRBJ2-5; D ambiguous. The CDR3 contains 16 residues. V gave up 0 bases and J gave up 0 bases, with 12 bases separating them. From germline, CDR1 is SGHRS and CDR2 YFSETQ. The CDR3 loop is CASSLEVGLDQETQYF. In DNA form, the CDR3 reads TGCGCCAGCAGCTTGGAGGTGGGGTTAGACCAAGAGACCCAGTACTTC.

On this clone itself: One end of the junction does not line up with germline, which may come from a read error. The J gene is TRBJ2-7, the V gene TRBV3-1 (or the pseudogene TRBV3-2); no reliable D call. Germline-derived CDR1 and CDR2 are LGHDT and YNNKEL (reference sequence). The CDR3 consists of 12 residues. CDR3 in DNA: TGTGCCAGCAGCCAATTCTCCAACGAGCAGTACTTC. Amino acids: CASSQFSNEQYF.

The chain carries TRBV2 and TRBJ1-1; D gene uncertain. The CDR3 extends over 11 amino acids. The V end was cut by 1 base, the J end by 9 bases, with 6 bases between. Germline CDR1 reads SNHLY; CDR2 reads FYNNEI. The CDR3 bases are TGTGCCAGCAGTGAAGACAGCAAAGCTTTCTTT. Encoded protein: CASSEDSKAFF.

The chain joins TRBV10-3 to TRBJ2-7, with TRBD1 identical over 11 bases. Per the germline V gene, CDR1 is ENHRY and CDR2 is SYGVKD. This CDR3 is built from 12 residues. Germline trimming cut 8 bases from V and 5 bases from J; bases unmatched to any gene: 2. The CDR3 loop reads CAIQGQGDEQYF. The CDR3 nucleotides read TGTGCCATCCAGGGACAGGGGGACGAGCAGTACTTC.

This clone has just a few counts. The chain uses TRBV7-9 and TRBJ2-3; no firm D call. Germline lookup yields CDR1 SEHNR and CDR2 FQNEAQ (reference sequence). The CDR3 covers 15 residues. The germline V and J ends were trimmed by 1 base and 3 bases, with 11 bases remaining between them. The CDR3 region has the DNA TGTGCCAGCAGCTTAGGGGGTTCCGGTACAGATACGCAGTATTTT. Encoded protein: CASSLGGSGTDTQYF.

The chain combines TRBV28 with TRBJ1-5, with a possible D match to TRBD1 (5 bases). V dropped 6 bases and J dropped 2 bases, with 14 bases sitting between them. CDR1 is MDHEN, CDR2 SYDVKM, per germline. The CDR3 totals 15 residues. CDR3 in amino acids: CASSFRRGGNQPQHF. The CDR3 coding sequence is TGTGCCAGCAGCTTCCGCCGAGGGGGCAATCAGCCCCAGCATTTT.

The chain employs TRBV7-3 and TRBJ2-1; 10 bases agree with TRBD2. Germline CDR1 reads SGHTA; CDR2 reads FQGTGA. V gave up 5 bases and J gave up 4 bases; unmatched junction bases: 5. The CDR3 covers 15 residues. CDR3 region: CASSVSGGAYNEQFF. CDR3 nucleotide sequence: TGTGCCAGCAGCGTCAGCGGGGGGGCATACAATGAGCAGTTCTTC.

This clone was counted a few times. This chain connects TRBV6-1 to TRBJ2-5; possible D gene TRBD1, 6 bases. V was clipped by 3 bases and J by 4 bases, with 6 bases between them. Germline V CDR1 and CDR2: MNHNS, SASEGT. This CDR3 comprises 12 residues. As DNA, the CDR3 is TGTGCCAGCAGTGACAGGGGAGAGACCCAGTACTTC. Its translation: CASSDRGETQYF.

A single count supports this clone. V and J are TRBV9 and TRBJ2-1; TRBD2 might be the D (6 bases). The CDR3 is made up of 12 amino acids. Trimming removed 0 bases at V and 10 bases at J, with 8 bases between. In germline, CDR1 is SGDLS, CDR2 YYNGEE. The CDR3 loop reads CASSVEEGEQFF. CDR3 nucleotide sequence: TGTGCCAGCAGCGTAGAGGAGGGAGAGCAGTTCTTC.

The chain recombines TRBV3-1 (or the pseudogene TRBV3-2) with TRBJ2-5, with D possibly being TRBD1 (6 bases). Germline loops: CDR1 LGHDT, CDR2 YNNKEL (reference sequence). V was trimmed by 4 bases and J by 5 bases, leaving 14 bases between them. The CDR3 totals 14 residues. The CDR3 reads CASSRYGGGETQYF. CDR3 coding DNA: TGTGCCAGCAGCCGGTATGGTGGGGGCGAGACCCAGTACTTC.

V is TRBV11-2 and J is TRBJ1-6, with D perhaps matching TRBD1 (6 bases). Germline CDR1 reads SGHAT; CDR2 reads FQNNGV. This CDR3 region has 16 residues. The V gene lost 0 bases and the J gene lost 6 bases, with 12 bases spanning the gap. DNA for the CDR3: TGTGCCAGCAGCTTAGAGGCGGGGGGCAGTAATTCACCCCTCCACTTT. Protein sequence: CASSLEAGGSNSPLHF.

V is TRBV7-3 and J is TRBJ2-5; a possible D gene is TRBD2 (6 bases). The ends were cut back, 8 bases at V and 4 bases at J, with 17 bases in the middle. The CDR3 covers 14 residues. CDR1 is SGHTA, CDR2 FQGTGA, per germline. CDR3 amino acids: CASGGFGRPETQYF. The CDR3 DNA sequence: TGTGCCAGCGGAGGATTCGGGAGACCAGAGACCCAGTACTTC.

The V gene is TRBV7-8, the J gene TRBJ2-2; 8 bases map to TRBD2. The V gene's germline CDR1 is SGHVS and CDR2 FQNEAQ. V gave up 5 bases and J gave up 4 bases; unmatched junction bases: 3. This CDR3 has 14 amino acids. CDR3 nucleotides: TGTGCCAGCAGCATTAGCGGGGTCACCGGGGAGCTGTTTTTT. This encodes CASSISGVTGELFF.

CDR3 residues: CASSHNPGTGPVSNEQFF. CDR3 DNA: TGTGCCAGCTCACACAATCCCGGGACGGGTCCGGTCAGCAATGAGCAGTTCTTC. This sequence joins TRBV18 and TRBJ2-1; D may correspond to TRBD1 or TRBD2 (5 bases each). The CDR3 extends over 18 amino acids. CDR1 is KGHSH, CDR2 LQKENI, per germline. V was shortened by 4 bases and J by 6 bases, with 25 bases between the two germline ends.

This clone was seen once. This rearrangement joins TRBV9 to TRBJ2-2; 8 nucleotides align to TRBD1. V trimming: 4 bases; J trimming: 5 bases; junction bases outside the gene matches: 13. Germline V CDR1 and CDR2: SGDLS, YYNGEE. This CDR3 spans 17 amino acids. This CDR3 reads CASSTSPGTGTTGELFF. For the CDR3, the DNA is TGTGCCAGCAGCACCTCTCCCGGGACAGGAACGACCGGGGAGCTGTTTTTT.

The V call is TRBV6-5, the J call TRBJ1-3; 7 bases are a match to TRBD1. The CDR3 loop spans 13 amino acids. Germline values: CDR1 MNHEY, CDR2 SVGAGI. The junction had 3 bases not matched to a gene; V was cut back by 6 bases and J by 4 bases. This chain's CDR3 is CASREGAGNTIYF. The CDR3 nucleotides are TGTGCCAGCAGGGAGGGGGCGGGAAACACCATATATTTT.

The chain recombines TRBV2 with TRBJ2-3; 10 nucleotides match TRBD2. The CDR3 contains 15 residues. V lost 3 bases to trimming and J lost 5 bases; unmatched junction nucleotides: 5. Per the germline V gene, CDR1 is SNHLY and CDR2 is FYNNEI. In DNA form, the CDR3 reads TGTGCCAGCAGTGAGTCAGCGGGAGGGGGAGATACGCAGTATTTT. This sequence encodes CASSESAGGGDTQYF.